This is a list of T cell receptor beta chains from one sample in a study of beta chain features in type 1 diabetes. Only in-frame clones appear in the TCRdb table, and some are missing; sequencing was by immunoSEQ multiplex PCR. Among under 450,000 clones, roughly 14% were seen once, and the ten largest hold roughly 0.033%. Sequenced sample: naive CD4+ T cells from blood. All receptors derive from a man aged 30-40 years in good health. CDR3s include the opening cysteine and the closing phenylalanine or tryptophan. The D gene is left open where the match is weak. Size is stated for part of the rows, as once, few or many counts, or as a class when the clone is expanded.

D	J	V	size	DNA	CDR3
.	TRBJ2-3	TRBV11-3	.	TGTGCCAGCAGCTCCCGGAGCGGAAAGAGCACAGATACGCAGTATTTT	CASSSRSGKSTDTQYF
TRBD1	TRBJ2-5	TRBV25-1	.	TGTGCCAGCAGTAGAACCGGGACAGGGGAGTCGGAGACCCAGTACTTC	CASSRTGTGESETQYF
.	TRBJ1-2	TRBV29-1	.	TGCAGCGTTGAAGGGGCAGACTATGGCTACACCTTC	CSVEGADYGYTF
.	TRBJ2-3	TRBV5-1	.	TGCGCCAGCAGCACAAGGACAGCAGATACGCAGTATTTT	CASSTRTADTQYF
.	TRBJ2-1	TRBV5-4	few	TGTGCCAGCAGCCCCCCACTAGAAACGTATGAGCAGTTCTTC	CASSPPLETYEQFF
.	TRBJ2-5	TRBV5-1	.	TGCGCCAGCAGCTTGTTCGGGACATCGTACCAAGAGACCCAGTACTTC	CASSLFGTSYQETQYF
.	TRBJ2-1	TRBV19	once	TGTGCCAGTAGTATTGAGGGTATACCCTACAATGAGCAGTTCTTC	CASSIEGIPYNEQFF
.	TRBJ2-4	TRBV23-1	.	TGCGCCAGCAGTCGCGGCCTAGCCAAAAACATTCAGTACTTC	CASSRGLAKNIQYF
.	TRBJ2-1	TRBV6-6	few	TGTGCCAGCAGTATCCGCGCCTACAATGAGCAGTTCTTC	CASSIRAYNEQFF
.	TRBJ2-5	TRBV15	few	TGTGCCACCAGCAGAGCCCTTAACCTGGGGCAAGAGACCCAGTACTTC	CATSRALNLGQETQYF
TRBD2	TRBJ2-3	TRBV7-6	.	TGTGCCAGCAGCCCCGGCCTGACTAGCGGGACCCGCGGCACAGATACGCAGTATTTT	CASSPGLTSGTRGTDTQYF
.	TRBJ2-5	TRBV9	few	TGTGCCAGCAGCGTAGCGGGACACGAGGGGGAGACCCAGTACTTC	CASSVAGHEGETQYF
.	TRBJ2-2	TRBV28	few	TGTGCCAGCAGTTTATCTTCTTGGGTCGGGGAGCTGTTTTTT	CASSLSSWVGELFF
.	TRBJ1-2	TRBV7-2	.	TGTGCCAGCAGCTTAGTTGGCAGGGAGAAAGGCTACACCTTC	CASSLVGREKGYTF
TRBD1	TRBJ2-1	TRBV7-8	.	TGTGCCAGCACCCTAACCGGGACAGGGAGCTACAATGAGCAGTTCTTC	CASTLTGTGSYNEQFF
.	TRBJ2-2	TRBV7-9	.	TGTGCCAGCAGCTTAGTTCCCCTCGGGGAGCTGTTTTTT	CASSLVPLGELFF
.	TRBJ1-1	TRBV7-2	few	TGTGCCAGCAGCTTAGTAGGCCTGGGGAGCACTGAAGCTTTCTTT	CASSLVGLGSTEAFF
.	TRBJ2-5	TRBV27	.	TGTGCCAGCAGTTCTCGTGTCTTGCGAGAGACCCAGTACTTC	CASSSRVLRETQYF
.	TRBJ1-2	TRBV19	few	TGTGCCAGTAGTCTCCCACAGGCCGGAGCTAACTATGGCTACACCTTC	CASSLPQAGANYGYTF
.	TRBJ1-1	TRBV6-1	.	TGTGCCAGCAGTGCCCCAGTGGTCACTGAAGCTTTCTTT	CASSAPVVTEAFF
.	TRBJ2-3	TRBV7-2	.	TGTGCCAGCAGCTTAGATCAGTATACGCAGTATTTT	CASSLDQYTQYF